This passage covers 21 T cell receptor beta chains from one sample sequenced in a study of T cell responses to AZD1222 COVID-19 vaccine. Measured with immunoSEQ multiplex PCR; TCRdb has only the in-frame clones, and not every one. The sample has about 200,000 clones, approximately 94% seen once. The starting material was peripheral blood, obtained 28 days after the second AZD1222 dose. These receptors all stem from an adult who received the AZD1222 COVID-19 vaccine.

The chain employs TRBV30 and TRBJ1-1; TRBD1 might be the D (6 bases). The CDR3 is 16 amino acids. Germline values: CDR1 GTSNPN, CDR2 SVGIG (reference sequence). V lost 0 bases to trimming and J lost 7 bases, with 21 bases between them. CDR3 region: CAWSVRFNRVGDEAFF. The CDR3 region has the DNA TGTGCCTGGAGTGTACGTTTTAACAGGGTAGGTGATGAAGCTTTCTTT.

The CDR3 sequence is CASSEVPGSNEKLFF. The DNA for the CDR3 is TGTGCCAGCAGTGAAGTCCCGGGGTCTAATGAAAAACTGTTTTTT. V and J are TRBV6-4 and TRBJ1-4; D unclear. The V end lost 3 bases, the J end lost 3 bases, and 11 bases lay between the germline ends. The CDR3 has 15 residues. Germline CDR1 is MRHNA and CDR2 is SNTAGT.

A single count supports this clone. The chain has TRBV7-2 and TRBJ2-3; 8 bases map to TRBD2. There are 14 residues in the CDR3. The V gene's germline CDR1 is SGHTA and CDR2 FQGNSA. The trim removed 7 bases at V and 5 bases at J, leaving 8 bases unmatched. The chain's CDR3 is CASTPGGRGDTQYF. For the CDR3, the DNA is TGTGCCAGCACCCCGGGGGGGCGGGGAGATACGCAGTATTTT.

The chain recombines TRBV6-5 with TRBJ2-7, with D possibly matching TRBD1 (6 bases). The CDR3 runs to 14 residues. The V gene's germline CDR1 is MNHEY and CDR2 SVGAGI. The V and J ends lost 7 bases and 3 bases respectively, with 16 bases between them. The CDR3 coding sequence is TGTGCCAGCACCAAAGACCCAGGGGTCTACGAGCAGTACTTC. This gives the protein CASTKDPGVYEQYF.

This clone was seen once. V gene TRBV19 combines with J gene TRBJ1-1; D not certain. The germline CDR1 and CDR2 sequences are LNHDA and SQIVND (reference sequence). CDR3 length: 15 amino acids. The germline V and J ends were trimmed by 1 base and 4 bases, with 13 bases remaining between them. The chain's CDR3 is CASSIGGGFSTEAFF. The CDR3 nucleotides read TGTGCCAGTAGTATAGGAGGAGGTTTTTCCACTGAAGCTTTCTTT.

The V gene is TRBV5-1, the J gene TRBJ2-7; 7 nucleotides match TRBD1. CDR3 length: 13 residues. V gave up 4 bases and J gave up 3 bases; unmatched junction bases: 4. The V gene's germline CDR1 is SGHRS and CDR2 YFSETQ. CDR3 bases: TGCGCCAGCAGCCAGGGACAGTACTACGAGCAGTACTTC. This sequence encodes CASSQGQYYEQYF.

The J gene is TRBJ1-5, the V gene TRBV19; D unresolved. The V gene's germline CDR1 is LNHDA and CDR2 SQIVND (reference sequence). This CDR3 region has 15 residues. V was pared by 1 base and J by 1 base, with 8 bases between. CDR3 amino acids: CASSIASRSNQPQHF. The CDR3 coding sequence is TGTGCCAGTAGTATAGCCTCGAGGAGCAATCAGCCCCAGCATTTT.

The chain uses TRBV6-2 or TRBV6-3 and TRBJ1-5, with no clear D. Trimming removed 0 bases from V and 7 bases from J, with 16 bases in between. Germline V gives CDR1 MNHEY, CDR2 SVGEGT. This CDR3 has 16 residues. CDR3 bases: TGTGCCAGCAGTTACTCGGGTGGTGGGCCGGGGCAGCCCCAGCATTTT. This translates into CASSYSGGGPGQPQHF.

The V gene is TRBV6-6, the J gene TRBJ1-6, with unresolved D. The ends were cut back, 6 bases at V and 4 bases at J, with 19 bases in the middle. CDR1 MNHNY and CDR2 SVGAGI come from the germline V gene (reference sequence). The CDR3 extends over 17 amino acids. CDR3 DNA sequence: TGTGCCAGCAGACGACAAGGTGGCGGAACTTATAATTCACCCCTCCACTTT. It codes for CASRRQGGGTYNSPLHF.

V is TRBV10-3 and J is TRBJ2-2; D is unresolved. Germline V CDR1 and CDR2: ENHRY, SYGVKD. The CDR3 sequence is 14 residues long. V lost 7 bases, J lost 1 base, and 10 bases lay in between. CDR3 DNA sequence: TGTGCCATCACCGGCAAAAAGAACACCGGGGAGCTGTTTTTT. Its protein is CAITGKKNTGELFF.

This chain uses TRBV18 with TRBJ1-5; 8 bases align to TRBD1. This CDR3 spans 14 amino acids. V lost 5 bases and J lost 5; bases outside the gene matches: 5. Per the germline V gene, CDR1 is KGHSH and CDR2 is LQKENI. This CDR3 reads CASSADRADQPQHF. The CDR3 DNA follows: TGTGCCAGCTCAGCGGACAGGGCGGATCAGCCCCAGCATTTT.

This rearrangement joins TRBV28 to TRBJ1-4, with unresolved D. V lost 2 bases and J 5 bases, leaving 9 bases between the germline ends. Germline assignment: CDR1 MDHEN and CDR2 SYDVKM. This CDR3 spans 14 amino acids. The chain's CDR3 is CASSLAVLNEKLFF. The CDR3 nucleotides are TGTGCCAGCAGTTTAGCAGTCTTGAATGAAAAACTGTTTTTT.

The chain links TRBV6-5 to TRBJ2-2; no clear D gene. From germline, CDR1 is MNHEY and CDR2 SVGAGI. The V end lost 2 bases, the J end lost 0 bases, and 7 bases lay between the germline ends. This CDR3 is built from 15 residues. The CDR3 region is CASSYTVTNTGELFF. DNA of the CDR3: TGTGCCAGCAGTTACACCGTTACGAACACCGGGGAGCTGTTTTTT.

A single count supports this clone. V gene TRBV29-1 combines with J gene TRBJ1-1; D unclear. The CDR3 has 12 residues. Germline-derived CDR1 and CDR2 are SQVTM and ANQGSEA. V was shortened by 2 bases and J by 2 bases, with 6 bases between the two germline ends. DNA for the CDR3: TGCAGCGTTGAACGGTCAAACACTGAAGCTTTCTTT. Encoded protein: CSVERSNTEAFF.

CDR3 nucleotide sequence: TGTGCCAGCAGTACCACCTCCGGGACAGGGGGCTTCAATCAGCCCCAGCATTTT. Translating it yields CASSTTSGTGGFNQPQHF. The chain carries TRBV2 and TRBJ1-5, with 12 bases identical to TRBD1. Germline V gives CDR1 SNHLY, CDR2 FYNNEI. J gave up 3 bases and V 5 bases, and 11 bases lay outside the gene matches. This CDR3 contains 18 residues. The complete variable domain, with remaining parts taken from reference TRBV2 and TRBJ1-5, reads EPEVTQTPSHQVTQMGQEVILRCVPISNHLYFYWYRQILGQKVEFLVSFYNNEISEKSEIFDDQFSVERPDGSNFTLKIRSTKLEDSAMYFCASSTTSGTGGFNQPQHFGDGTRLSIL.

V usage is TRBV5-4 and J usage is TRBJ1-6; D call uncertain. Trimming removed 0 bases at V and 7 bases at J, with 11 bases between. CDR3 length: 15 residues. The germline gives CDR1 SGHNT, CDR2 YYREEE (reference sequence). The CDR3 nucleotides are TGTGCCAGCAGCTTGGCTCCAGTAGTAAATTCACCCCTCCACTTT. Translation: CASSLAPVVNSPLHF.

The chain couples TRBV7-2 to TRBJ1-2; TRBD1 might be the D (5 bases). Germline V CDR1 and CDR2: SGHTA, FQGNSA. Deletions cut 2 bases from V and 4 bases from J, with 14 bases between. CDR3 size: 15 residues. For the CDR3, the DNA is TGTGCCAGCAGCTTATTACTCACGGGACTCTATGGCTACACCTTC. Amino acids: CASSLLLTGLYGYTF.

This sequence joins TRBV2 and TRBJ1-2; no firm D call. Germline lookup yields CDR1 SNHLY and CDR2 FYNNEI. V gave up 11 bases and J gave up 6 bases, with 16 bases separating them. This CDR3 contains 12 residues. CDR3 bases: TGTGCCGGAGTAGGCGGAGGAAATGGCTACACCTTC. It encodes CAGVGGGNGYTF.

This clone is medium-sized within its sample. V and J are TRBV6-5 and TRBJ1-5; D ambiguous. The length of the CDR3 is 13 residues. Germline CDR1 reads MNHEY; CDR2 reads SVGAGI. Trimming pared 8 bases from V and 0 bases from J, leaving 8 bases between. As DNA, the CDR3 is TGTGCCAGCGGACCGAATAGCAATCAGCCCCAGCATTTT. Its translation is CASGPNSNQPQHF.

The chain uses TRBV18 and TRBJ1-4, with a weak D call TRBD1 (5 bases). V gave up 2 bases and J gave up 8 bases, with 9 bases separating them. Germline V lookup: CDR1 KGHSH, CDR2 LQKENI. The CDR3 length is 13 residues. The CDR3 sequence: CASSPGAGEKLFF. The CDR3 DNA sequence: TGTGCCAGCTCACCAGGGGCGGGCGAAAAACTGTTTTTT.

The gene calls are TRBV6-4 and TRBJ1-4; possible D gene TRBD1, 5 bases. The V gene's germline CDR1 is MRHNA and CDR2 SNTAGT. V was shortened by 5 bases and J by 8 bases, with 18 bases between the two germline ends. The CDR3 contains 15 residues. The CDR3 coding sequence is TGTGCCAGCAGTTCCTCCGGGACCCTAGGGGAAAAACTGTTTTTT. Its protein product is CASSSSGTLGEKLFF.